These 29 T cell receptor beta chains were sequenced from one sample in a study of T cells in narcolepsy (dated by TCRdb to 2016 to 2018). Receptors were amplified or captured by the immunoSEQ multiplex PCR assay. TCRdb took over this immuneACCESS table, retaining in-frame rearrangements with V and J assigned. Such tables are incomplete; in checked studies, under half of the missing clones stem from an unresolved V gene, and the remainder is unexplained. This sample holds some 30,000 clones; around 87% were observed only once. 0.85% to 1% of the sample goes to the ten largest clones. Sequencing used memory (CD45RA-) CD4+ T cells from blood. Per the publication, the cell subset or site label means: memory T cells sorted ex vivo from peripheral blood. These receptors all come from a human donor in good health.

V usage is TRBV6-5 and J usage is TRBJ2-3, with 7 bases that match TRBD2. Germline trimming cut 2 bases from V and 1 base from J; bases unmatched to any gene: 3. Germline values: CDR1 MNHEY, CDR2 SVGAGI. This CDR3 has 15 residues. As DNA, the CDR3 is TGTGCCAGCAGTTACCGGGGAGGGGGCACAGATACGCAGTATTTT. Translated: CASSYRGGGTDTQYF.

V usage is TRBV18 and J usage is TRBJ1-1; 7 bases agree with TRBD1. Germline CDR1 and CDR2: KGHSH and LQKENI. V gave up 1 base and J gave up 3 bases; unmatched junction bases: 5. The CDR3 totals 15 residues. The CDR3 DNA reads TGTGCCAGCTCACCACGGGGGCAGGGGGACACTGAAGCTTTCTTT. Translated: CASSPRGQGDTEAFF. The variable domain in full, with the rest retrieved from reference TRBV18 and TRBJ1-1, is NAGVMQNPRHLVRRRGQEARLRCSPMKGHSHVYWYRQLPEEGLKFMVYLQKENIIDESGMPKERFSAEFPKEGPSILRIQQVVRGDSAAYFCASSPRGQGDTEAFFGQGTRLTVV.

This sequence joins TRBV6-6 and TRBJ2-3, with a tentative D call TRBD1 (6 bases). The CDR3 spans 14 residues. Germline assignment: CDR1 MNHNY and CDR2 SVGAGI (reference sequence). V lost 2 bases and J lost 8, with 14 bases in between. The CDR3 DNA follows: TGTGCCAGCAGTTACGGTTGGACAGACATTACGCAGTATTTT. It specifies CASSYGWTDITQYF.

The chain is built from TRBV20-1 and TRBJ2-7; D ambiguous. V was pared by 3 bases and J by 7 bases, with 10 bases between. The CDR3 runs to 11 residues. Germline loops: CDR1 DFQATT, CDR2 SNEGSKA (reference sequence). CDR3 protein: CSARQTWEQYF. CDR3 DNA sequence: TGCAGTGCTAGGCAGACTTGGGAGCAGTACTTC.

This sequence joins TRBV11-2 and TRBJ1-6; D not certain. The CDR3 covers 17 residues. The ends were cut back, 0 bases at V and 0 bases at J, with 9 bases in the middle. Germline loops: CDR1 SGHAT, CDR2 FQNNGV. The CDR3 sequence is CASSLDLVISYNSPLHF. The DNA for the CDR3 is TGTGCCAGCAGCTTAGATCTCGTCATCTCCTATAATTCACCCCTCCACTTT.

The chain carries TRBV30 and TRBJ1-5; D ambiguous. The CDR3 contains 14 residues. Germline loops: CDR1 GTSNPN, CDR2 SVGIG (reference sequence). Deletions cut 1 base from V and 4 bases from J, with 11 bases between. The CDR3 reads CAWSGLGRNQPQHF. The CDR3 bases are TGTGCCTGGAGTGGGTTAGGGAGAAATCAGCCCCAGCATTTT. Full variable domain (outside the CDR3, taken from reference TRBV30 and TRBJ1-5): SQTIHQWPATLVQPVGSPLSLECTVEGTSNPNLYWYRQAAGRGLQLLFYSVGIGQISSEVPQNLSASRPQDRQFILSSKKLLLSDSGFYLCAWSGLGRNQPQHFGDGTRLSIL.

Turning to this clone: In the same sample, other DNA sequences code for this CDR3. The chain has TRBV7-2 and TRBJ2-3, with a tentative D call TRBD2 (5 bases). Per germline, CDR1 SGHTA and CDR2 FQGNSA. Trimming stripped 0 bases from V and 3 bases from J, with 7 bases between. CDR3 length equals 14 residues. The CDR3 DNA reads as TGTGCCAGCAGCTTAGCCCGGGGAACAGATACGCAGTATTTT. Encoded protein: CASSLARGTDTQYF.

The chain joins TRBV9 to TRBJ1-1, with TRBD1 identical over 8 bases. The CDR3 consists of 14 residues. V dropped 1 base and J dropped 4; count of bases not matched to a gene: 3. Germline V lookup: CDR1 SGDLS, CDR2 YYNGEE. CDR3 nucleotide sequence: TGTGCCAGCAGCGTACAGGGGGCGTTCACTGAAGCTTTCTTT. Its translation: CASSVQGAFTEAFF.

This chain joins TRBV30 and TRBJ1-1; 7 bases are a match to TRBD1. The CDR3 length is 14 residues. Germline-derived CDR1 and CDR2 are GTSNPN and SVGIG (reference sequence). V was clipped by 1 base and J by 0 bases; unmatched bases: 2. CDR3 amino acids: CAWSGDRLNTEAFF. CDR3 bases: TGTGCCTGGAGTGGGGACAGATTGAACACTGAAGCTTTCTTT.

The chain is built from TRBV5-1 and TRBJ2-1; 11 nucleotides agree with TRBD2. The trim removed 5 bases at V and 6 bases at J, leaving 4 bases unmatched. The germline CDR1 and CDR2 sequences are SGHRS and YFSETQ. This CDR3 is 14 amino acids long. The CDR3 DNA is TGCGCCAGCAGTTATGGACTAGCGGGCAATGAGCAGTTCTTC. Protein product: CASSYGLAGNEQFF. The complete variable domain, with remaining parts taken from reference TRBV5-1 and TRBJ2-1, reads KAGVTQTPRYLIKTRGQQVTLSCSPISGHRSVSWYQQTPGQGLQFLFEYFSETQRNKGNFPGRFSGRQFSNSRSEMNVSTLELGDSALYLCASSYGLAGNEQFFGPGTRLTVL.

V usage is TRBV11-2 and J usage is TRBJ1-6, with 7 bases lining up with TRBD1. The CDR3 loop spans 15 amino acids. Germline CDR1 SGHAT, CDR2 FQNNGV. Trimming removed 3 bases from V and 7 bases from J; junction bases left unmatched: 6. CDR3 sequence reads: CASSFTGVGNSPLHF. For the CDR3, the DNA is TGTGCCAGCAGCTTTACAGGGGTAGGAAATTCACCCCTCCACTTT.

This chain links TRBV19 with TRBJ1-5, with D unresolved. The ends were cut back, 3 bases at V and 9 bases at J, with 12 bases in the middle. The length of the CDR3 is 13 residues. Per germline, CDR1 LNHDA and CDR2 SQIVND (reference sequence). This CDR3 reads CASSIEVRGPQHF. The CDR3, as DNA: TGTGCCAGTAGTATTGAAGTCCGGGGGCCCCAGCATTTT.

CDR3 in DNA: TGTGCCAGCAGCTTAGTAGGAATGGAAAAGACCCAGTACTTC. Translating gives CASSLVGMEKTQYF. J is TRBJ2-5 and V is TRBV7-2; D gene unclear. Trimming took off 1 base at V and 6 bases at J, with 12 bases between the two ends. The CDR3 spans 14 residues. The germline V gene encodes CDR1 SGHTA and CDR2 FQGNSA.

The V gene is TRBV19, the J gene TRBJ2-1; D possibly matches TRBD1 or TRBD2 (5 bases each). The germline gives CDR1 LNHDA, CDR2 SQIVND (reference sequence). V lost 1 base and J lost 8, with 18 bases in between. The CDR3 sequence is 16 residues long. This CDR3 is CASSIGGTYGRDEQFF. DNA for the CDR3: TGTGCCAGTAGTATAGGTGGGACGTATGGTCGCGATGAGCAGTTCTTC.

This clone was counted between two and nine times. This rearrangement joins TRBV4-3 to TRBJ2-1; D could derive from TRBD1 or TRBD2 (5 bases each). V lost 5 bases and J lost 7, with 21 bases in between. Germline V lookup: CDR1 LGHNA, CDR2 YSLEER. CDR3 length: 16 amino acids. DNA of the CDR3: TGCGCCAGCAGCAAGGAGACCGGGACCGCTCTAAATGAGCAGTTCTTC. Translated, it gives CASSKETGTALNEQFF.

The V and J genes are TRBV19 and TRBJ1-5, with D tentatively TRBD1 (5 bases). Trimming left V 5 bases short and J 6 bases short, with 17 bases between. The CDR3 loop spans 15 amino acids. CDR1 and CDR2 from the germline V gene are LNHDA and SQIVND (reference sequence). The CDR3 loop is CASSPVSGNRQPQHF. DNA for the CDR3: TGTGCCAGTAGTCCCGTCTCAGGGAATCGTCAGCCCCAGCATTTT.

The chain is built from TRBV6-5 and TRBJ2-7, with D maybe TRBD1 (6 bases). This CDR3 contains 13 residues. Germline assignment: CDR1 MNHEY and CDR2 SVGAGI. Trimming shortened V by 8 bases and J by 1 base, and 12 bases separated the two germline ends. The CDR3 protein is CASGLQGSYEQYF. Written as DNA, the CDR3 is TGTGCCAGCGGTCTACAGGGATCCTACGAGCAGTACTTC.

This clone was recorded once. The J gene is TRBJ2-1, the V gene TRBV6-6; 9 bases align to TRBD2. The germline V gene encodes CDR1 MNHNY and CDR2 SVGAGI (reference sequence). CDR3 length: 15 amino acids. V was clipped by 5 bases and J by 6 bases; unmatched bases: 8. Written as DNA, the CDR3 is TGTGCCAGCAGTCCGGGGACTAGCCGGTTCAATGAGCAGTTCTTC. Its translation: CASSPGTSRFNEQFF.

The chain carries TRBV25-1 and TRBJ1-6; D is undetermined. V dropped 3 bases and J dropped 8 bases, with 8 bases sitting between them. The germline V gene encodes CDR1 MGHDK and CDR2 SYGVNS. The CDR3 has 13 amino acids. For the CDR3, the DNA is TGTGCCAGCAGTGAGGGTAGGGATTCACCCCTCCACTTT. It is translated as CASSEGRDSPLHF.

The genes are TRBV5-4 and TRBJ1-6, with a possible D match to TRBD1 (6 bases). This CDR3 spans 16 amino acids. Trimming shortened V by 0 bases and J by 13 bases, and 20 bases separated the two germline ends. From germline, CDR1 is SGHNT and CDR2 YYREEE (reference sequence). CDR3 nucleotide sequence: TGTGCCAGCAGCTTGGCCGGGGGGACAATACTTCCCCCCCTCCACTTT. Protein product: CASSLAGGTILPPLHF.

This clone was observed a single time. The chain has TRBV19 and TRBJ2-7, with D perhaps TRBD1 or TRBD2 (5 bases each). Germline loops: CDR1 LNHDA, CDR2 SQIVND (reference sequence). The V end was cut by 6 bases, the J end by 3 bases, with 21 bases between. The CDR3 runs to 16 residues. CDR3 sequence (DNA): TGTGCCAGTAGCTCGGGGCAGGCCAAGGTTAGCTACGAGCAGTACTTC. It codes for CASSSGQAKVSYEQYF.

The V and J genes are TRBV23-1 and TRBJ2-7; weak D call: TRBD1 (6 bases). TRBV23-1 counts as an open reading frame of uncertain function. V lost 6 bases to trimming and J lost 8 bases, with 14 bases between them. The CDR3 covers 12 residues. The CDR3 protein is CASSPTGNQQYF. DNA of the CDR3: TGCGCCAGCAGCCCCACAGGGAATCAGCAGTACTTC.

The rearrangement joins TRBV10-1 to TRBJ2-7; a possible D gene is TRBD1 (6 bases). Germline loops: CDR1 WNHNN, CDR2 SYGVQD (reference sequence). This CDR3 region has 13 residues. V gave up 2 bases and J gave up 6 bases, with 11 bases separating them. The CDR3 region has the DNA TGCGCCAGCAGTGAGAAGACAGGAGGCGAGCAGTACTTC. Its translation: CASSEKTGGEQYF.

The chain recombines TRBV30 with TRBJ2-5, with D uncertain. The CDR3 covers 13 residues. Germline lookup yields CDR1 GTSNPN and CDR2 SVGIG (reference sequence). Trimming pared 0 bases from V and 2 bases from J, leaving 7 bases between. CDR3 protein: CAWSVGSQETQYF. DNA of the CDR3: TGTGCCTGGAGTGTTGGCAGTCAAGAGACCCAGTACTTC.

The J gene is TRBJ2-2, the V gene TRBV29-1; maybe TRBD2 (7 bases). V was cut by 6 bases and J by 5 bases, with 13 bases left in between. The CDR3 covers 13 residues. The germline V gene has CDR1 SQVTM and CDR2 ANQGSEA. Written as DNA, the CDR3 is TGCAGCGTCAACAAGGGGGGGACCGGGGAGCTGTTTTTT. It is translated as CSVNKGGTGELFF.

This chain connects TRBV5-5 to TRBJ1-3; TRBD1 matches at 8 bases. Germline-derived CDR1 and CDR2 are SGHKS and YYEKEE (reference sequence). The CDR3 spans 18 residues. Trimming cost V 2 bases and J 4 bases; bases outside gene matches: 14. CDR3 DNA: TGTGCCAGCAGCTTAAGGGGCATACAGGGGGACGGAGGAAACACCATATATTTT. Translation gives CASSLRGIQGDGGNTIYF.

The chain employs TRBV7-2 and TRBJ2-7; maybe TRBD2 (5 bases). The V and J ends lost 2 bases and 0 bases respectively, with 11 bases between them. CDR1 and CDR2 (germline): SGHTA, FQGNSA. The length of the CDR3 is 15 residues. The CDR3 reads CASSLFPGSSYEQYF. CDR3 DNA: TGTGCCAGCAGCTTATTTCCTGGGAGCTCCTACGAGCAGTACTTC.

The chain links TRBV6-5 to TRBJ2-5; D gene unclear. Trimming removed 6 bases from V and 3 bases from J, with 5 bases in between. This CDR3 spans 11 amino acids. Germline V gives CDR1 MNHEY, CDR2 SVGAGI. The CDR3 region has the DNA TGTGCCAGCAGCCGAGAAGAGACCCAGTACTTC. Its protein is CASSREETQYF.

This clone has just one count. The chain joins TRBV4-1 to TRBJ1-1; D unresolved. Germline V gene sequence: CDR1 MGHRA, CDR2 YSYEKL. Between the trimmed V and J ends, which lost 5 bases and 0 bases, there was a span of 10 bases. The CDR3 contains 14 residues. CDR3 DNA sequence: TGCGCCAGCAGCTCTTTTCTGGTGAACACTGAAGCTTTCTTT. Its protein is CASSSFLVNTEAFF.